These 15 T cell receptor beta chains were all obtained from the same sample, sequenced in a study of tumor-infiltrating lymphocytes in localized non-small cell lung cancer. Assay: immunoSEQ multiplex PCR; the TCRdb copy retains only in-frame clones and omits some. The sample contains about 24,000 clones, approximately 64% of which appear only once. Specimen: lung tumor tissue. The receptors were gathered from a human donor with non-small cell lung cancer.

V usage is TRBV5-1 and J usage is TRBJ2-2, with D uncertain. Deletions cut 5 bases from V and 0 bases from J, with 8 bases between. The CDR3 loop spans 14 amino acids. Germline lookup yields CDR1 SGHRS and CDR2 YFSETQ. The CDR3 sequence is CASRVTANTGELFF. The DNA for the CDR3 is TGCGCCAGCAGGGTGACGGCGAACACCGGGGAGCTGTTTTTT.

This clone was recorded a few times. This chain joins TRBV28 and TRBJ2-5, with TRBD2 matching 9 bases. CDR1 and CDR2 (germline): MDHEN, SYDVKM. The CDR3 consists of 18 residues. J lost 5 bases, V lost 6 bases, and 19 bases had no gene match. This CDR3 is CASRRPGLAALKRETQYF. CDR3 nucleotides: TGTGCCAGCAGGCGACCGGGACTAGCCGCCCTGAAGAGGGAGACCCAGTACTTC.

The chain joins TRBV5-1 to TRBJ1-4, with D tentatively TRBD1 (5 bases). The CDR3 spans 13 residues. CDR1 is SGHRS, CDR2 YFSETQ, per germline. The V and J ends lost 4 bases and 7 bases respectively, with 11 bases between them. CDR3 DNA sequence: TGCGCCAGCAGCCCGGGGGGGAGTGAAAAACTGTTTTTT. Its protein is CASSPGGSEKLFF.

This sequence joins TRBV5-1 and TRBJ2-1, with 12 bases matching TRBD2. The length of the CDR3 is 16 residues. The germline V gene has CDR1 SGHRS and CDR2 YFSETQ. V lost 7 bases, J lost 4 bases, and 9 bases stayed unmatched. The CDR3 DNA follows: TGCGCCAGCCTTAGACTAGCGGGAGACCCTTACAATGAGCAGTTCTTC. Its protein is CASLRLAGDPYNEQFF.

This clone was observed a handful of times. The chain recombines TRBV23-1 with TRBJ1-2; weak D call: TRBD1 (6 bases). TRBV23-1 is sorted into the ORF group, with uncertain function. The V and J ends lost 7 bases and 6 bases respectively, with 15 bases between them. This CDR3 spans 13 amino acids. CDR3 bases: TGCGCCAGCACGGGAACAGGGAAAGATGGCTACACCTTC. It translates to CASTGTGKDGYTF.

This chain joins TRBV5-6 and TRBJ2-1; 9 nucleotides align to TRBD2. CDR1 and CDR2 (germline): SGHDT, YYEEEE. V lost 2 bases, J lost 2 bases, and 2 bases stayed unmatched. The CDR3 extends over 15 amino acids. CDR3 DNA: TGTGCCAGCAGCTTTGGACTAGCGCCCTACAATGAGCAGTTCTTC. Translation gives CASSFGLAPYNEQFF.

A few counts support this clone. The chain is built from TRBV18 and TRBJ1-1, with 7 bases aligning to TRBD1. There are 11 residues in the CDR3. CDR1 and CDR2 (germline): KGHSH, LQKENI. With 8 bases clipped from V and 5 bases from J, the junction kept 2 bases outside the gene matches. CDR3 sequence reads: CASQGGTEAFF. The CDR3 bases are TGTGCCAGCCAGGGGGGAACTGAAGCTTTCTTT. The complete variable domain, with remaining parts taken from reference TRBV18 and TRBJ1-1, reads NAGVMQNPRHLVRRRGQEARLRCSPMKGHSHVYWYRQLPEEGLKFMVYLQKENIIDESGMPKERFSAEFPKEGPSILRIQQVVRGDSAAYFCASQGGTEAFFGQGTRLTVV.

This clone has only a few counts. The CDR3 loop is CASSLWSEAFF. The CDR3 DNA is TGTGCCAGCAGCTTATGGAGTGAAGCTTTCTTT. The V call is TRBV7-2, the J call TRBJ1-1; D not resolved. Trimming pared 2 bases from V and 7 bases from J, leaving 5 bases between. Germline CDR1 and CDR2: SGHTA and FQGNSA. This CDR3 has 11 amino acids.

This clone was detected a few times. The chain is built from TRBV14 and TRBJ2-1; 10 bases match TRBD2. CDR1 SGHDN and CDR2 FVKESK come from the germline V gene. The CDR3 extends over 17 amino acids. J gave up 7 bases and V 0 bases, and 9 bases lay outside the gene matches. The CDR3 reads CASSQDRLAGAGNEQFF. CDR3 DNA sequence: TGTGCCAGCAGCCAAGATCGGCTAGCGGGAGCGGGAAATGAGCAGTTCTTC. Based on the CDR3 plus reference TRBV14 and TRBJ2-1, the full variable domain is EAGVTQFPSHSVIEKGQTVTLRCDPISGHDNLYWYRRVMGKEIKFLLHFVKESKQDESGMPNNRFLAERTGGTYSTLKVQPAELEDSGVYFCASSQDRLAGAGNEQFFGPGTRLTVL.

This clone is medium-sized (0.01 to 0.1%). CDR3 in DNA: TGTGCCAGCGGCGTCTCGCGATACTCACCCTACGAGCAGTACTTC. It is translated as CASGVSRYSPYEQYF. The chain couples TRBV2 to TRBJ2-7; D remains unclear. The CDR3 loop spans 15 amino acids. Germline V CDR1 and CDR2: SNHLY, FYNNEI. Trimming pared 8 bases from V and 2 bases from J, leaving 19 bases between.

V is TRBV5-6 and J is TRBJ1-1, with 7 positions matching TRBD1. CDR1 SGHDT and CDR2 YYEEEE come from the germline V gene. Trimming took 2 bases from V and 4 from J; bases not matched to a gene: 11. The CDR3 has 16 residues. The CDR3: CASSLRRGEVSTEAFF. CDR3 nucleotides: TGTGCCAGCAGCTTACGCAGGGGGGAGGTGAGCACTGAAGCTTTCTTT.

The chain has TRBV29-1 and TRBJ2-2; 11 nucleotides line up with TRBD2. The CDR3 covers 16 residues. The germline gives CDR1 SQVTM, CDR2 ANQGSEA. With 6 bases clipped from V and 1 base from J, the junction kept 7 bases outside the gene matches. The chain's CDR3 is CSVGTSGYGNTGELFF. CDR3 nucleotide sequence: TGCAGCGTCGGGACTAGCGGTTATGGGAACACCGGGGAGCTGTTTTTT.

This clone came up a few times. The V call is TRBV30, the J call TRBJ1-2, with D maybe TRBD1 (5 bases). This CDR3 is 13 amino acids long. CDR1 and CDR2 (germline): GTSNPN, SVGIG (reference sequence). V lost 0 bases and J lost 11, with 16 bases in between. CDR3 region: CAWSVGAGALYTF. CDR3 coding DNA: TGTGCCTGGAGTGTAGGGGCTGGAGCGCTGTACACCTTC.

The V gene is TRBV6-5, the J gene TRBJ2-5, with D perhaps matching TRBD1 (6 bases). The CDR3 is made up of 15 amino acids. Between the trimmed V and J ends, which lost 4 bases and 4 bases, there was a span of 16 bases. Per germline, CDR1 MNHEY and CDR2 SVGAGI. The CDR3 is CASSSKGESGETQYF. The DNA for the CDR3 is TGTGCCAGCAGTTCTAAGGGGGAGTCGGGAGAGACCCAGTACTTC.

This clone was seen only once. CDR3 region: CASLLGSRTTRSSYEQYF. CDR3 in DNA: TGTGCCAGCCTCTTAGGATCCCGGACAACGAGGAGCTCCTACGAGCAGTACTTC. V and J are TRBV27 and TRBJ2-7; tentatively, D is TRBD1 (5 bases). The CDR3 has 18 residues. CDR1 is MNHEY, CDR2 SMNVEV, per germline (reference sequence). V was pared by 8 bases and J by 0 bases, with 26 bases between.